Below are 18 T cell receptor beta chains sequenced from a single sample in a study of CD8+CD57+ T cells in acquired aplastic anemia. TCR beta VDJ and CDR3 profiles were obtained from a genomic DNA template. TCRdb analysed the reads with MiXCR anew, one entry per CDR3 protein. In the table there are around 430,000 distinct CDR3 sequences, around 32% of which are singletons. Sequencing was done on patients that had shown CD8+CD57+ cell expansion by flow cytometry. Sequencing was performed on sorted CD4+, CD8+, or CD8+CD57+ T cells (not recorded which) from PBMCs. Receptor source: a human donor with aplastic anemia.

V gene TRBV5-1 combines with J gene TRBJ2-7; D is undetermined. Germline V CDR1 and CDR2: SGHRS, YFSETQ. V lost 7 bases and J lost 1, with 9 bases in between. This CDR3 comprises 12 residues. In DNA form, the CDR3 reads TGCGCCAGCGGCGCGGAGTCCTACGAGCAGTACTTC. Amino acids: CASGAESYEQYF.

CDR3 bases: TGTGCCAGCAGTCACGGACTAGCGGGAGGGCCCTATGAGCAGTTCTTC. This codes for CASSHGLAGGPYEQFF. The genes are TRBV27 and TRBJ2-1; 15 nucleotides line up with TRBD2. This CDR3 comprises 16 residues. Per the germline V gene, CDR1 is MNHEY and CDR2 is SMNVEV (reference sequence). Unmatched junction bases numbered 7, after V lost 5 bases and J lost 8 bases.

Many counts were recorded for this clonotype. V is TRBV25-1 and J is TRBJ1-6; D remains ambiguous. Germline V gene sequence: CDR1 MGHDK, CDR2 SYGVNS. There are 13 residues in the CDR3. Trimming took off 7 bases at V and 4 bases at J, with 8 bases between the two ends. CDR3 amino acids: CASTARYNSPLHF. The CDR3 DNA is TGTGCCAGCACGGCTAGATATAATTCACCCCTCCACTTT.

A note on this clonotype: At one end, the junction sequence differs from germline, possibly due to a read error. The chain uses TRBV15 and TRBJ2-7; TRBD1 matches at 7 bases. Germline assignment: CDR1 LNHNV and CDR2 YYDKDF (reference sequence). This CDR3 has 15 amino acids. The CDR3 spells CASSLFQGVTYEQYF. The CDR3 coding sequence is TGTGCCAGCAGCTTATTCCAGGGGGTCACCTACGAGCAGTACTTC.

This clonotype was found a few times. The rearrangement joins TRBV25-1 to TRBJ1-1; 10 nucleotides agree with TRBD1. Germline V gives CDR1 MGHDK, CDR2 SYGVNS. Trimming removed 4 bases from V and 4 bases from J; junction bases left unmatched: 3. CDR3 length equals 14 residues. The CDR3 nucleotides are TGTGCCAGCAGTGGGACAGGGGGACTCACTGAAGCTTTCTTT. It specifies CASSGTGGLTEAFF.

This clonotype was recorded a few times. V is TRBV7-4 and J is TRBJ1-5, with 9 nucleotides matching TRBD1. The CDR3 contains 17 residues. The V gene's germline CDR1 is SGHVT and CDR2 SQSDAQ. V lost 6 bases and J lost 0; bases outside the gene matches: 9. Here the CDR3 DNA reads TGTGCCAGCAGTAAAGACAGGGGGAAATATAGCAATCAGCCCCAGCATTTT. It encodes CASSKDRGKYSNQPQHF.

Written as DNA, the CDR3 is TGTGCCAGCAGCAAACGGGCCCAAGAGACCCAGTACTTC. It encodes CASSKRAQETQYF. J is TRBJ2-5 and V is TRBV13; D not certain. Germline V lookup: CDR1 PRHDT, CDR2 FYEKMQ (reference sequence). Trimming removed 5 bases at V and 1 base at J, with 8 bases between. The CDR3 length is 13 residues. Drawing the rest from reference TRBV13 and TRBJ2-5, the complete variable domain is AAGVIQSPRHLIKEKRETATLKCYPIPRHDTVYWYQQGPGQDPQFLISFYEKMQSDKGSIPDRFSAQQFSDYHSELNMSSLELGDSALYFCASSKRAQETQYFGPGTRLLVL.

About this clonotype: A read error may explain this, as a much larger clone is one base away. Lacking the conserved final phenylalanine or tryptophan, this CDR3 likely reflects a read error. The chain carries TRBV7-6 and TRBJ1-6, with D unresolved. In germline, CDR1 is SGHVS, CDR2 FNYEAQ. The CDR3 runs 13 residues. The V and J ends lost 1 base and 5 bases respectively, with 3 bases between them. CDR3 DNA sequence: TGTGCCAGCAGCTTAGGAAATAATTCACCCCTCCACCTT. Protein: CASSLGNNSPLHL.

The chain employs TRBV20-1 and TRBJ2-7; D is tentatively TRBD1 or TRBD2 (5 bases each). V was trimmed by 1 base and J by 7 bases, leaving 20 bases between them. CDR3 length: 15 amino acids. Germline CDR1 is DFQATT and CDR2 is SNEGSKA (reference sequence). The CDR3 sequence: CSARVPGRFPGEQYF. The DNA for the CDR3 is TGCAGTGCTAGAGTACCGGGACGCTTCCCCGGGGAGCAGTACTTC.

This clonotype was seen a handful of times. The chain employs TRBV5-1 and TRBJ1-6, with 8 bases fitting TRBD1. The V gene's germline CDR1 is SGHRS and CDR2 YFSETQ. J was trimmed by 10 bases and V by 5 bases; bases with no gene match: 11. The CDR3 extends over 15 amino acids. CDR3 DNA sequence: TGCGCCAGCAGGCAAGGGACAGGCGACAGCTCACCCCTCCACTTT. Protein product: CASRQGTGDSSPLHF.

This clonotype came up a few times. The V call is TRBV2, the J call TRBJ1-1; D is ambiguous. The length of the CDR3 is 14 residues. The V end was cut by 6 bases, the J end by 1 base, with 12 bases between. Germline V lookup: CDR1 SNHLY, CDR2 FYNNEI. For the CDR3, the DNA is TGTGCCAGCAGCTTCGACATAACGAACACTGAAGCTTTCTTT. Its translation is CASSFDITNTEAFF.

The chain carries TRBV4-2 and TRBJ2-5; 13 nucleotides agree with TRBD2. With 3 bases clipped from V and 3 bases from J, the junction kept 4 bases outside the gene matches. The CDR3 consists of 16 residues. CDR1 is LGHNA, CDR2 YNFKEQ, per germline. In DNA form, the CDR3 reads TGTGCCAGCAGCCAGGGGACTAGCGGGACCGAAGAGACCCAGTACTTC. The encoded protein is CASSQGTSGTEETQYF.

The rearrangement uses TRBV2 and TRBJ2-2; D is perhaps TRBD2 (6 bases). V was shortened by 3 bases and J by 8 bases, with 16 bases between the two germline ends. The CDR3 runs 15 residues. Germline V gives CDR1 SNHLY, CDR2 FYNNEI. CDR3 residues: CASSDREPVSGELFF. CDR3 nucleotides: TGTGCCAGCAGTGACCGGGAGCCGGTCTCTGGGGAGCTGTTTTTT.

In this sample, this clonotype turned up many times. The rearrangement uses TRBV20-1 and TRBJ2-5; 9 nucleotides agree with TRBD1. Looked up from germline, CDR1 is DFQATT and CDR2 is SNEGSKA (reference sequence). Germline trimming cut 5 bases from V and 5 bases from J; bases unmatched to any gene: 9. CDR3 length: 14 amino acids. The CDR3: CSAPHTTGGETQYF. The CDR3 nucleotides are TGCAGTGCTCCTCATACCACAGGGGGCGAGACCCAGTACTTC.

The CDR3 DNA sequence: TGCAGTGCAACTGACAGGGGGCTCGGAAACACCATATATTTT. It yields the protein CSATDRGLGNTIYF. The chain recombines TRBV20-1 with TRBJ1-3; TRBD1 agrees at 10 bases. V lost 6 bases and J lost 4; bases outside the gene matches: 6. The CDR3 is 14 residues long. CDR1 and CDR2 (germline): DFQATT, SNEGSKA (reference sequence).

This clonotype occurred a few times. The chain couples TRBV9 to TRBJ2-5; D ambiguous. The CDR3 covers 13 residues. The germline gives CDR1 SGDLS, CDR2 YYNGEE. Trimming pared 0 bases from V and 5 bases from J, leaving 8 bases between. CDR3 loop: CASSVGPLETQYF. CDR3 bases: TGTGCCAGCAGCGTAGGACCCCTGGAGACCCAGTACTTC. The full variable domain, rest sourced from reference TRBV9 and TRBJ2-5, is DSGVTQTPKHLITATGQRVTLRCSPRSGDLSVYWYQQSLDQGLQFLIQYYNGEERAKGNILERFSAQQFPDLHSELNLSSLELGDSALYFCASSVGPLETQYFGPGTRLLVL.

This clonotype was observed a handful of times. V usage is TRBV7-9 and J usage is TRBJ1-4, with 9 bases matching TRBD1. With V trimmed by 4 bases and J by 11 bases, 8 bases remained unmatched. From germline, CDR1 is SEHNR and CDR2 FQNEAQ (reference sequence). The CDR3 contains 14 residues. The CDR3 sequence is CASSSTGGSGKLFF. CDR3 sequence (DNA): TGTGCCAGCAGCTCAACAGGGGGCTCGGGGAAACTGTTTTTT.

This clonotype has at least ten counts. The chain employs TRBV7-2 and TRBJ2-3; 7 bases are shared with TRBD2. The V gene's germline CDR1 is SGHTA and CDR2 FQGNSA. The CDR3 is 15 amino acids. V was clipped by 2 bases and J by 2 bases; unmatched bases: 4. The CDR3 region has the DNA TGTGCCAGCAGCTTACCGGGACTATCCACAGATACGCAGTATTTT. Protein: CASSLPGLSTDTQYF.